Listed below are T cell receptor beta chains from one sample, sequenced in a study of blood T cell repertoires in COVID-19. Sequencing was performed with immunoSEQ multiplex PCR; in TCRdb, only in-frame clones are kept and a portion is missing. This table has 310,000 or so clones, around 90% appearing once. Source material: PBMCs or T cells enriched from blood (not recorded which). The receptor set was obtained from a woman between 35 and 50 years old who had recovered from COVID-19. Each CDR3 is given with its conserved first and last residue. A D gene is named only where the DNA matches it firmly. A clone size is listed for some rows: how often the clone was seen (once, few, many), or a class if it is expanded.

j_gene: TRBJ2-7
abundance: NA
d_gene: NA
v_gene: TRBV5-1
CDR3nt: TGCGCCAGCAGCTGGACCCCGGGGGAGAACGAGCAGTACTTC
CDR3aa: CASSWTPGENEQYF

j_gene: TRBJ1-6
abundance: NA
d_gene: TRBD1
v_gene: TRBV2
CDR3nt: TGTGCCAGCAGTGACGGGGGACAGGTGGGGAGTTCACCCCTCCACTTT
CDR3aa: CASSDGGQVGSSPLHF

j_gene: TRBJ1-1
abundance: once
d_gene: NA
v_gene: TRBV3-1/TRBV3-2
CDR3nt: TGTGCCAGCAGCCAAGATTATGCGGGCGTCGGAGCTTTCTTT
CDR3aa: CASSQDYAGVGAFF

j_gene: TRBJ1-5
abundance: NA
d_gene: NA
v_gene: TRBV15
CDR3nt: TGTGCCACCAGCAGGCTCAGAAATCAGCCCCAGCATTTT
CDR3aa: CATSRLRNQPQHF

j_gene: TRBJ1-4
abundance: NA
d_gene: NA
v_gene: TRBV29-1
CDR3nt: TGCAGCGTCGGGGGGGTTACTAATGAAAAACTGTTTTTT
CDR3aa: CSVGGVTNEKLFF

j_gene: TRBJ2-1
abundance: few
d_gene: TRBD2
v_gene: TRBV2
CDR3nt: TGTGCCAATCCGGGACTAGCGGGAGGAAATGAGCAGTTCTTC
CDR3aa: CANPGLAGGNEQFF

j_gene: TRBJ1-4
abundance: NA
d_gene: NA
v_gene: TRBV5-4
CDR3nt: TGTGCCAGCAGCCCGCGCGAGGGAACTAATGAAAAACTGTTTTTT
CDR3aa: CASSPREGTNEKLFF

j_gene: TRBJ2-1
abundance: NA
d_gene: TRBD2
v_gene: TRBV19
CDR3nt: TGTGCCAGTAGTATAGACACCTTAGCGGGAGTCTACAATGAGCAGTTCTTC
CDR3aa: CASSIDTLAGVYNEQFF

j_gene: TRBJ2-2
abundance: NA
d_gene: TRBD2
v_gene: TRBV11-2
CDR3nt: TGTGCCAGCAGCTTAACTAGCGGTACCGGGGAGCTGTTTTTT
CDR3aa: CASSLTSGTGELFF

j_gene: TRBJ2-2
abundance: NA
d_gene: TRBD2
v_gene: TRBV6-5
CDR3nt: TGTGCCAGCAGTAGCTTAGCGGGAGTCACCGGGGAGCTGTTTTTT
CDR3aa: CASSSLAGVTGELFF

j_gene: TRBJ2-7
abundance: NA
d_gene: TRBD2
v_gene: TRBV6-5
CDR3nt: TGTGCCAGCAGTTACTCAATAGTAGCGGGAGGCTACGAGCAGTACTTC
CDR3aa: CASSYSIVAGGYEQYF

j_gene: TRBJ1-4
abundance: NA
d_gene: NA
v_gene: TRBV28
CDR3nt: TGTGCCAGCAGTAGGGGGGGTTGGGATGAAAAACTGTTTTTT
CDR3aa: CASSRGGWDEKLFF

j_gene: TRBJ2-7
abundance: few
d_gene: NA
v_gene: TRBV27
CDR3nt: TGTGCCAGCAGTACGGTGTCGGCTAGCTCCTACGAGCAGTACTTC
CDR3aa: CASSTVSASSYEQYF

j_gene: TRBJ2-1
abundance: NA
d_gene: TRBD1
v_gene: TRBV25-1
CDR3nt: TGTGCCAGCAGTGAATCCAGGGGGGAGCAGTTCTTC
CDR3aa: CASSESRGEQFF

j_gene: TRBJ2-7
abundance: NA
d_gene: TRBD1
v_gene: TRBV19
CDR3nt: TGTGCCAGTAGTCCCAAGGGACAGGGACACTACGAGCAGTACTTC
CDR3aa: CASSPKGQGHYEQYF

j_gene: TRBJ2-7
abundance: NA
d_gene: NA
v_gene: TRBV20-1
CDR3nt: TGCAGTGGGCGGAGGCGGTACGAGCAGTACTTC
CDR3aa: CSGRRRYEQYF

j_gene: TRBJ1-3
abundance: NA
d_gene: NA
v_gene: TRBV18
CDR3nt: TGTGCCAGCTCACCAGGTGCCTTGTCGGGGAGCTCTGGAAACACCATATATTTT
CDR3aa: CASSPGALSGSSGNTIYF

j_gene: TRBJ2-4
abundance: NA
d_gene: TRBD2
v_gene: TRBV7-2
CDR3nt: TGTGCCAGCAGCTTAGACCCCCCCGAGCGGGGCCTAGCCAAAAACATTCAGTACTTC
CDR3aa: CASSLDPPERGLAKNIQYF

j_gene: TRBJ2-5
abundance: NA
d_gene: NA
v_gene: TRBV27
CDR3nt: TGTGCCGGCAGTTTAAGGGGCGGCTACTCTACCCAGTACTTC
CDR3aa: CAGSLRGGYSTQYF

j_gene: TRBJ2-3
abundance: NA
d_gene: NA
v_gene: TRBV7-3
CDR3nt: TGTGCCAGCAGCTTAGTGGGGGCGGGAGCGGGACTCACAGATACGCAGTATTTT
CDR3aa: CASSLVGAGAGLTDTQYF

j_gene: TRBJ2-5
abundance: NA
d_gene: TRBD2
v_gene: TRBV7-8
CDR3nt: TGTGCCAGCGGGCGCGGGGGCCAAGAGACCCAGTACTTC
CDR3aa: CASGRGGQETQYF

j_gene: TRBJ1-5
abundance: NA
d_gene: NA
v_gene: TRBV27
CDR3nt: TGTGCCAGCAGTTCCGCGGGACTCCCCAATCAGCCCCAGCATTTT
CDR3aa: CASSSAGLPNQPQHF

j_gene: TRBJ1-4
abundance: NA
d_gene: TRBD1
v_gene: TRBV30
CDR3nt: TGTGCCTGGAGTGGAAAGGACAGGGGGGTGGGCGAAAAACTGTTTTTT
CDR3aa: CAWSGKDRGVGEKLFF

j_gene: TRBJ2-3
abundance: NA
d_gene: TRBD2
v_gene: TRBV7-2
CDR3nt: TGTGCCAGCAGCACCCGGACTAGCGGGAGTGTGATTACGCAGTATTTT
CDR3aa: CASSTRTSGSVITQYF

j_gene: TRBJ2-5
abundance: NA
d_gene: TRBD1
v_gene: TRBV2
CDR3nt: TGTGCCAGCAGTGCATGGACAGGGGAAGAGACCCAGTACTTC
CDR3aa: CASSAWTGEETQYF

j_gene: TRBJ2-7
abundance: NA
d_gene: TRBD2
v_gene: TRBV6-2/TRBV6-3
CDR3nt: TGTGCCAGCAGTTACGGGGGGGATCCCTACGAGCAGTACTTC
CDR3aa: CASSYGGDPYEQYF

j_gene: TRBJ2-7
abundance: NA
d_gene: NA
v_gene: TRBV10-3
CDR3nt: TGTGCCATCAGTGAGTCGGAACTAGGGAGGTCCTACGAGCAGTACTTC
CDR3aa: CAISESELGRSYEQYF

j_gene: TRBJ2-7
abundance: NA
d_gene: TRBD2
v_gene: TRBV28
CDR3nt: TGTGCCAGCAGTTTATACGGGGGGGCCGTTCAGTACTTC
CDR3aa: CASSLYGGAVQYF

j_gene: TRBJ1-1
abundance: NA
d_gene: NA
v_gene: TRBV20-1
CDR3nt: TGCAGAACAGGAAACACTGAAGCTTTCTTT
CDR3aa: CRTGNTEAFF

j_gene: TRBJ2-2
abundance: NA
d_gene: NA
v_gene: TRBV19
CDR3nt: TGTGCCAGTAGTATAGTGCCTCCTAGGGGCTCCGGGGAGCTGTTTTTT
CDR3aa: CASSIVPPRGSGELFF

j_gene: TRBJ2-7
abundance: NA
d_gene: TRBD2
v_gene: TRBV3-1/TRBV3-2
CDR3nt: TGTGCCAGCAGCCAAGGGGGGGGTATTCGGCGAGCCTACGAGCAGTACTTC
CDR3aa: CASSQGGGIRRAYEQYF

j_gene: TRBJ2-1
abundance: once
d_gene: NA
v_gene: TRBV7-9
CDR3nt: TGTGCCAGCAGCTTAGAGAGTGAGAATGAGCAGTTCTTC
CDR3aa: CASSLESENEQFF

j_gene: TRBJ2-7
abundance: NA
d_gene: NA
v_gene: TRBV19
CDR3nt: TGTGCCAGTGGGATCGGGGACTCCTACGAGCAGTACTTC
CDR3aa: CASGIGDSYEQYF

j_gene: TRBJ1-2
abundance: once
d_gene: NA
v_gene: TRBV28
CDR3nt: TGTGCCAGCAGCCGAGGACAGCCCAACTATGGCTACACCTTC
CDR3aa: CASSRGQPNYGYTF

j_gene: TRBJ2-2
abundance: NA
d_gene: NA
v_gene: TRBV14
CDR3nt: TGTGCCAGCAGCCAAGGATTTAGCGGGGAGCTGTTTTTT
CDR3aa: CASSQGFSGELFF

j_gene: TRBJ2-7
abundance: NA
d_gene: NA
v_gene: TRBV7-9
CDR3nt: TGTGCCAGCAGCTTAACAGGGCTCGAGCAGTACTTC
CDR3aa: CASSLTGLEQYF

j_gene: TRBJ2-1
abundance: NA
d_gene: TRBD2
v_gene: TRBV9
CDR3nt: TGTGCCAGCAGCCCGGGGGATAGGGGACTAGCGGGACCTTACAATGAGCAGTTCTTC
CDR3aa: CASSPGDRGLAGPYNEQFF

j_gene: TRBJ1-1
abundance: NA
d_gene: TRBD1
v_gene: TRBV27
CDR3nt: TGTGCCAGCAGTTCTTATTTTCCGGGACAGGGGGAACATGAAGCTTTCTTT
CDR3aa: CASSSYFPGQGEHEAFF

j_gene: TRBJ1-4
abundance: once
d_gene: NA
v_gene: TRBV3-1/TRBV3-2
CDR3nt: TGTGCCAGCAGTCCGCGCAGGGAATATGAAAAACTGTTTTTT
CDR3aa: CASSPRREYEKLFF

j_gene: TRBJ2-7
abundance: NA
d_gene: TRBD1
v_gene: TRBV27
CDR3nt: TGTGCCAGCAGTTTAATAGGGACAGGGATCTACGAGCAGTACTTC
CDR3aa: CASSLIGTGIYEQYF

j_gene: TRBJ1-5
abundance: NA
d_gene: NA
v_gene: TRBV4-1
CDR3nt: TGCGCCAGCAGCCAAGATCCGGCAGCCAGGTTTATCAAGCCCCAGCATTTT
CDR3aa: CASSQDPAARFIKPQHF

j_gene: TRBJ1-1
abundance: NA
d_gene: NA
v_gene: TRBV7-9
CDR3nt: TGTGCCAGCAGCGCCCTCGGGGTGAACACTGAAGCTTTCTTT
CDR3aa: CASSALGVNTEAFF

j_gene: TRBJ1-1
abundance: NA
d_gene: TRBD1
v_gene: TRBV6-2/TRBV6-3
CDR3nt: TGTGCCAGCAGTTACTCGGGCAGGGGGTTTACTGAAGCTTTCTTT
CDR3aa: CASSYSGRGFTEAFF